The text below deals with one TCR beta chain. Its antigen is unidentified. These data are taken from a study of T cell responses to AZD1222 COVID-19 vaccine. CDR1 and CDR2 (germline): MDHEN, SYDVKM. The CDR3 is made up of 13 amino acids. Trimming pared 2 bases from V and 4 bases from J, leaving 9 bases between. General study findings and limits: None of the repertoires were sampled until the peak T cell response had passed. White British donors predominated, females outnumbered males, and clonal diversity was possibly underestimated.

The method was immunoSEQ multiplex PCR; TCRdb's version includes in-frame clones alone and lacks a portion of them. There are about 97,000 clones in the sample; over 80% occur only once, and around 6.9% lies in the top ten. V gene TRBV28 combines with J gene TRBJ2-7; no firm D call. The sample consisted of peripheral blood, taken on day 0 of AZD1222 vaccination. The receptor comes from an adult in good health. CDR3 coding DNA: TGTGCCAGCAGTTTAGTAGCTAGGTACGAGCAGTACTTC. This translates into CASSLVARYEQYF.